This TCR beta chain was observed in a study of T cell responses to AZD1222 COVID-19 vaccine. The repertoire was sequenced with immunoSEQ multiplex PCR; TCRdb's copy has only in-frame clones and lacks some. There are approximately 140,000 clones in the sample; 70% to 90% occur only once, and just under 3% lies in the top ten. The CDR3 is made up of 15 amino acids. Germline CDR1 and CDR2: MNHEY and SVGAGI. With 6 bases removed from V and 2 bases from J, the gap between germline ends came to 16 bases. The rearrangement links TRBV6-5 to TRBJ1-2; possibly TRBD1 for D (6 bases). The sequencing here drew on peripheral blood, taken on day 0 of AZD1222 vaccination. The clonotype was recovered from an adult in good health. The CDR3 is CASSRLGGGNYGYTF. DNA of the CDR3: TGTGCCAGCAGCCGCCTAGGGGGGGGAAACTATGGCTACACCTTC.